Below, 17 T cell receptor beta chains from the same sample are listed, as sequenced in a study of T cell repertoires in cytomegalovirus infection. A single record per CDR3 protein comes from TCRdb applying MiXCR to the reads. The data hold about 740,000 distinct CDR3 sequences, with 35% observed a single time. The sequencing input was PBMCs. The receptors come from a human donor in good health (CMV status not recorded). Some clones in this sample may be carry-over from other donors' samples.

A note on this clonotype: A clone one base away is much larger, so this may be a read error. J is TRBJ1-5 and V is TRBV15; no clear D. Germline V gene lookup returns CDR1 LNHNV and CDR2 YYDKDF (reference sequence). Trimming shortened V by 4 bases and J by 4 bases, and 8 bases separated the two germline ends. This CDR3 has 13 residues. The CDR3 loop is CATSTCQNQPQHF. CDR3 DNA sequence: TGTGCCACCAGCACATGCCAAAATCAGCCCCAGCATTTT.

CDR3 loop: CASTYRGQGRTDTQYF. The CDR3 DNA sequence: TGTGCCAGCACCTACCGGGGACAGGGAAGAACAGATACGCAGTATTTT. This chain uses TRBV5-8 with TRBJ2-3; 9 bases agree with TRBD1. After removal of 6 bases from V and 3 bases from J, the junction contained 11 bases not matched to a gene. Looked up from germline, CDR1 is SGHTS and CDR2 is YDEGEE. The CDR3 is made up of 16 amino acids.

The chain recombines TRBV11-2 with TRBJ1-4; D perhaps matches TRBD1 (5 bases). Germline V gene lookup returns CDR1 SGHAT and CDR2 FQNNGV. The CDR3 is made up of 16 amino acids. Trimming shortened V by 0 bases and J by 8 bases, and 16 bases separated the two germline ends. The CDR3, as DNA: TGTGCCAGCAGCTTAGAGCAGGGAGAAGTTAACGAAAAACTGTTTTTT. Translated, it gives CASSLEQGEVNEKLFF.

The chain couples TRBV10-3 to TRBJ2-3, with D unclear. V was pared by 3 bases and J by 0 bases, with 10 bases between. The germline V gene has CDR1 ENHRY and CDR2 SYGVKD. The CDR3 has 15 residues. In DNA form, the CDR3 reads TGTGCCATCAGTGACAGTCCGACTAGCACAGATACGCAGTATTTT. This gives the protein CAISDSPTSTDTQYF.

This clonotype was seen just once. Given the absence of the conserved phenylalanine or tryptophan at the CDR3 end, a read error is likely. The chain joins TRBV7-4 to TRBJ2-7, with 7 nucleotides matching TRBD1. The CDR3 has 14 amino acids. The germline CDR1 and CDR2 sequences are SGHVT and SQSDAQ. With V trimmed by 3 bases and J by 3 bases, 5 bases remained unmatched. CDR3 sequence (DNA): TGTGCCAGCAGCTTGCCGGGACAGAGCTACGAGCAGTACTTA. Residues: CASSLPGQSYEQYL.

This clonotype has a handful of counts. The chain has TRBV19 and TRBJ2-4, with a possible D match to TRBD2 (6 bases). The germline gives CDR1 LNHDA, CDR2 SQIVND (reference sequence). The CDR3 spans 17 residues. Deletions cut 5 bases from V and 1 base from J, with 18 bases between. The CDR3 loop reads CASSLGTAGSAKNIQYF. In DNA, the CDR3 is TGTGCCAGTAGTCTCGGGACTGCCGGGTCCGCCAAAAACATTCAGTACTTC.

This clonotype was seen more than once but under ten times. The chain carries TRBV5-1 and TRBJ1-3; maybe TRBD1 (6 bases). Looked up from germline, CDR1 is SGHRS and CDR2 is YFSETQ. The CDR3 is 14 amino acids. Trimming left V 4 bases short and J 2 bases short, with 10 bases between. The CDR3 protein is CASSAQGTGNTIYF. The CDR3 coding sequence is TGCGCCAGCAGCGCCCAGGGGACTGGAAACACCATATATTTT.

V is TRBV10-3 and J is TRBJ2-7, with TRBD1 matching 7 bases. The CDR3 consists of 14 residues. In germline, CDR1 is ENHRY, CDR2 SYGVKD. Trimming at V came to 10 bases and at J to 2 bases, leaving 11 bases not matched to a gene. The CDR3 bases are TGTGCCACCACCGGGGACAGCGAAACCTACGAGCAGTACTTC. This encodes CATTGDSETYEQYF.

On this clonotype: It may be a read error: a sequence one base away is much more abundant. V and J are TRBV6-6 and TRBJ1-1, with D possibly being TRBD1 (5 bases). This CDR3 is built from 13 residues. Deletions cut 2 bases from V and 4 bases from J, with 8 bases between. Germline values: CDR1 MNHNY, CDR2 SVGAGI (reference sequence). As DNA, the CDR3 is TGTGCCAGCAGTTACGTGGGGGGCACTGAAGCTTTCTTT. This sequence encodes CASSYVGGTEAFF.

In regard to this clonotype: At one of its ends the junction is not consistent with the germline gene, which may arise from a read error. The V and J genes are TRBV7-2 and TRBJ2-7; perhaps D is TRBD1 or TRBD2 (6 bases each). CDR1 is SGHTA, CDR2 FQGNSA, per germline. The CDR3 extends over 15 amino acids. The DNA for the CDR3 is TGTTCCAGCAGCTTTCAGTCCTTGGGGGGCGCCGTGCAGTACTTC. Encoded protein: CSSSFQSLGGAVQYF. The variable domain in full, completed from reference TRBV7-2 and TRBJ2-7, reads GAGVSQSPSNKVTEKGKDVELRCDPISGHTALYWYRQSLGQGLEFLIYFQGNSAPDKSGLPSDRFSAERTGGSVSTLTIQRTQQEDSAVYLCSSSFQSLGGAVQYFGPGTRLTVT.

This clonotype was counted only a few times. The chain has TRBV6-7 and TRBJ1-5; 9 bases fit TRBD1. TRBV6-7 is filed as an ORF, its function uncertain. V shed 4 bases, J shed 4 bases, and the junction held 17 bases outside the gene matches. This CDR3 is 19 amino acids long. The CDR3 sequence: CASSCPSGQGRRRNQPQHF. The CDR3 DNA is TGTGCCAGCAGTTGCCCAAGCGGACAGGGGAGAAGGAGGAATCAGCCCCAGCATTTT.

The chain employs TRBV5-1 and TRBJ2-3; D is perhaps TRBD1 (5 bases). The CDR3 has 16 amino acids. V lost 3 bases and J 1 base, leaving 15 bases between the germline ends. Germline CDR1 is SGHRS and CDR2 is YFSETQ. CDR3 sequence: CASSSQPGSGTDTQYF. In nucleotides, the CDR3 is TGCGCCAGCAGCTCCCAACCAGGGTCTGGCACAGATACGCAGTATTTT.

The genes are TRBV7-2 and TRBJ1-5; no firm D call. CDR1 is SGHTA, CDR2 FQGNSA, per germline. Trimming stripped 6 bases from V and 2 bases from J, with 23 bases between. This CDR3 contains 18 residues. This CDR3 reads CASRTNTGEARGNQPQHF. The CDR3 DNA reads as TGTGCCAGCAGAACCAATACCGGGGAAGCGAGAGGCAATCAGCCCCAGCATTTT.

The chain combines TRBV6-5 with TRBJ2-1; D may be TRBD2 (5 bases). V lost 0 bases and J 0 bases, leaving 9 bases between the germline ends. CDR1 is MNHEY, CDR2 SVGAGI, per germline. This CDR3 comprises 16 residues. Here the CDR3 DNA reads TGTGCCAGCAGTTACTCGTCGGGGTACTCCTACAATGAGCAGTTCTTC. Translating it yields CASSYSSGYSYNEQFF.

This clonotype occurred a few times. This chain joins TRBV7-3 and TRBJ2-7, with D maybe TRBD2 (5 bases). V lost 1 base and J 3 bases, leaving 13 bases between the germline ends. The V gene's germline CDR1 is SGHTA and CDR2 FQGTGA. The CDR3 totals 15 residues. The DNA of the CDR3 is TGTGCCAGCAGCTTAAACCAGGTCGGGGACTACGAGCAGTACTTC. Its translation: CASSLNQVGDYEQYF.

The chain has TRBV27 and TRBJ1-2; D is undetermined. V lost 5 bases and J lost 6, with 22 bases in between. This CDR3 is 16 amino acids long. From germline, CDR1 is MNHEY and CDR2 SMNVEV (reference sequence). The CDR3 is CASSRQTTLTAHGYTF. CDR3 bases: TGTGCCAGCAGTCGCCAGACGACGCTAACCGCACATGGCTACACCTTC.

This chain links TRBV12-3 or TRBV12-4 with TRBJ2-2; D may correspond to TRBD1 or TRBD2 (5 bases each). V shed 6 bases and J shed 5 bases, with 16 bases lying between them. The CDR3 spans 15 residues. This chain's CDR3 is CASRAGTQVTGELFF. CDR3 nucleotides: TGTGCCAGCAGGGCCGGGACCCAGGTTACCGGGGAGCTGTTTTTT.